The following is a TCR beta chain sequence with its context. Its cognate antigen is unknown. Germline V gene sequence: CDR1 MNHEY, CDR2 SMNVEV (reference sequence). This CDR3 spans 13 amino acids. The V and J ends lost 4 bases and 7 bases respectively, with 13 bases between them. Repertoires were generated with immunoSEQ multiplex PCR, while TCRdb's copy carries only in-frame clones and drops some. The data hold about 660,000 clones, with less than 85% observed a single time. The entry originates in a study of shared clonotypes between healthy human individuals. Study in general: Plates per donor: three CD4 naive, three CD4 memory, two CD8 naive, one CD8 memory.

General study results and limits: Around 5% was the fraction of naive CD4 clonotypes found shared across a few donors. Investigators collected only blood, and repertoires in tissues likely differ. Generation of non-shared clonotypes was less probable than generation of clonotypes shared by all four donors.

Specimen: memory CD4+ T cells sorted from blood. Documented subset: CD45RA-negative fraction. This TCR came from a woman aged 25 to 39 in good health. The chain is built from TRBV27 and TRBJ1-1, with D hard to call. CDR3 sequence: CASSSPASFEAFF. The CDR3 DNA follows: TGTGCCAGCAGTTCCCCCGCCAGTTTTGAAGCTTTCTTT.